A single sample is the source of the 7 T cell receptor beta chains below, sequenced in a study of molecular identifiers for immune sequencing clone quantification. TCRdb passed the PCR reads through MiXCR, listing each CDR3 protein once. The sample holds over 50,000 distinct CDR3 sequences, approximately 40% seen once. The sequenced sample consisted of naive CD8+ T cells from blood, with Jurkat cell RNA spiked in. Subset indicated: FACS-sorted CD8+CD4-CCR7+CD45RA+ naive T cells. These TCRs come from a human donor in good health. Some libraries in this study had Jurkat cell RNA spiked in.

In this sample, this clonotype turned up a few times. V usage is TRBV29-1 and J usage is TRBJ2-6; weak D call: TRBD1 (6 bases). Germline V CDR1 and CDR2: SQVTM, ANQGSEA. The CDR3 runs to 15 residues. Trimming cost V 4 bases and J 0 bases, with 10 bases left between them. The CDR3: CSVGQENSGANVLTF. The CDR3, as DNA: TGCAGCGTTGGACAGGAAAACTCTGGGGCCAACGTCCTGACTTTC.

Written as DNA, the CDR3 is TGTGCCAGTAGTATTACCGGGGAGCTGTTTTTT. Residues: CASSITGELFF. This rearrangement joins TRBV19 to TRBJ2-2; unclear D gene. This CDR3 contains 11 residues. With 3 bases removed from V and 5 bases from J, the gap between germline ends came to 1 base. The V gene's germline CDR1 is LNHDA and CDR2 SQIVND (reference sequence). Full variable domain (remainder filled in from reference TRBV19 and TRBJ2-2): DGGITQSPKYLFRKEGQNVTLSCEQNLNHDAMYWYRQDPGQGLRLIYYSQIVNDFQKGDIAEGYSVSREKKESFPLTVTSAQKNPTAFYLCASSITGELFFGEGSRLTVL.

This clonotype was recorded many times. An end of the junction differs from the germline gene, which may be a read error. The rearrangement joins TRBV28 to TRBJ2-1; no firm D call. The V gene's germline CDR1 is MDHEN and CDR2 SYDVKM. CDR3 length: 13 residues. The CDR3 spells CASSLRIGPPLSF. DNA for the CDR3: TGTGCCAGCAGTTTGAGGATCGGACCCCCTTTGTCGTTC.

This clonotype was seen repeatedly, ten times or more. V is TRBV7-2 and J is TRBJ2-1; a weak D match, TRBD1 (5 bases). Trimming shortened V by 5 bases and J by 5 bases, and 13 bases separated the two germline ends. This CDR3 is 14 amino acids long. Germline assignment: CDR1 SGHTA and CDR2 FQGNSA. The CDR3 loop is CASSPTDNHNEQFF. In DNA, the CDR3 is TGTGCCAGCAGCCCGACGGACAATCACAATGAGCAGTTCTTC.

Ten or more counts support this clonotype. The chain recombines TRBV23-1 with TRBJ2-2; D unresolved. TRBV23-1 has ORF status, its function being uncertain. This CDR3 comprises 13 residues. Deletions cut 2 bases from V and 10 bases from J, with 11 bases between. The CDR3 sequence: CASSQSWKSELFF. CDR3 sequence (DNA): TGCGCCAGCAGTCAAAGCTGGAAGTCGGAGCTGTTTTTT.

Concerning this clonotype itself: Possible read error: a much larger clone is one base away. The gene calls are TRBV5-3 and TRBJ2-5; D not certain. TRBV5-3 is recorded as an ORF, its role being uncertain. CDR3 length equals 13 residues. Here the CDR3 reads CASSFSSQETQYF. The CDR3 bases are TGTGCCAGCAGCTTTAGCAGCCAAGAGACCCAGTACTTC.

This clonotype was seen repeatedly, ten times or more. This chain connects TRBV7-2 to TRBJ2-2, with 7 bases fitting TRBD2. Germline CDR1 is SGHTA and CDR2 is FQGNSA. Germline trimming cut 2 bases from V and 5 bases from J; bases unmatched to any gene: 11. CDR3 length: 17 amino acids. The CDR3 nucleotides read TGTGCCAGCAGCTTAAGGGTCGCGGGAGTGTTAACCGGGGAGCTGTTTTTT. Its translation: CASSLRVAGVLTGELFF.